This T cell receptor beta chain was identified in a study of blood T cell repertoires in COVID-19. Study background: The United States, Italy and Spain supplied acute and convalescent COVID-19 samples. T cells, B-cell-depleted T cells, or PBMCs supplied cDNA or gDNA.

The V segment lost 7 bases and the J segment 7 bases; nucleotides outside the gene matches: 11. The CDR3 extends over 13 amino acids. Germline CDR1 SQVTM, CDR2 ANQGSEA. Original data processing: Quantification of nucleated cells was approximated via reference gene primer amplification. The table came from immunoSEQ multiplex PCR; TCRdb's copy has only in-frame clones and leaves some out. D and trimming were read from the DNA, whereas the V and J calls and clone size are those reported in that table. Here the sample spans over 85,000 clones, about 90% being singletons. In Seattle, patients joined the study during active infection and were tracked longitudinally. This clone was counted many times.

The TCR comes from a woman aged 50 to 60 with COVID-19, enrolled during active disease. Sequencing was done on a sample of peripheral blood. This rearrangement joins TRBV29-1 to TRBJ1-2, with 8 bases lining up with TRBD1. This CDR3 is CSAQGQGASGYTF. CDR3 in DNA: TGCAGCGCCCAAGGGCAGGGGGCGAGTGGCTACACCTTC.